This T cell receptor (beta chain) was documented in a study of shared clonotypes between healthy human individuals. Study summary: Serving as donors were two women and a few men, whose ages spanned 18 to 49. General study results and limits: In a few donors, around 5% of naive CD4 clonotypes appeared in common.

CDR3 length equals 14 residues. The V end lost 0 bases, the J end lost 1 base, and 6 bases lay between the germline ends. Germline V gene lookup returns CDR1 SGHAT and CDR2 FQNNGV. The input for sorted-subset replicate PCRs was roughly 180 ng DNA, 25,000 to 35,000 T cell genomes. TCRdb's copy holds only in-frame clones and misses some; the assay was immunoSEQ multiplex PCR. The data hold more than 850,000 clones, with approximately 78% observed a single time. Remarks on this clone: Its cognate antigen is unknown.

This clonotype was sampled from a young man in good health. Some clones in this sample may be carry-over from other donors' samples. Sequencing input: memory CD4+ T cells from PBMCs. Sample subset: CD45RA-negative fraction. The J gene is TRBJ2-5, the V gene TRBV11-2, with a tentative D call TRBD1 (6 bases). Here the CDR3 DNA reads TGTGCCAGCAGCTTAGACAGGGGCCAAGAGACCCAGTACTTC. Its translation is CASSLDRGQETQYF.